Listed here are 16 T cell receptor beta chains from one sample, sequenced in a study of CD4+ T cells in melanoma. Only in-frame clones appear in the TCRdb table, and some are missing; sequencing was by immunoSEQ multiplex PCR. The table has some 21,000 clones, roughly 82% seen once; the top ten hold around 3.6%. Sequencing used cells from a culture (not recorded whether cultured in vitro). The receptors were gathered from a human donor with melanoma.

The CDR3 spells CATRVEGKGSYEQYF. The CDR3 DNA reads TGTGCCACCCGGGTGGAGGGGAAAGGCTCCTACGAGCAGTACTTC. The chain uses TRBV15 and TRBJ2-7; TRBD2 is a possible D gene (6 bases). The CDR3 extends over 15 amino acids. Trimming took off 8 bases at V and 0 bases at J, with 17 bases between the two ends. From germline, CDR1 is LNHNV and CDR2 YYDKDF (reference sequence). The variable domain in full, with the rest retrieved from reference TRBV15 and TRBJ2-7, is DAMVIQNPRYQVTQFGKPVTLSCSQTLNHNVMYWYQQKSSQAPKLLFHYYDKDFNNEADTPDNFQSRRPNTSFCFLDIRSPGLGDTAMYLCATRVEGKGSYEQYFGPGTRLTVT.

The V call is TRBV4-3, the J call TRBJ2-1; maybe TRBD2 (7 bases). The CDR3 contains 16 residues. The V end was cut by 4 bases, the J end by 7 bases, with 20 bases between. Germline V lookup: CDR1 LGHNA, CDR2 YSLEER. CDR3 residues: CASSPTLGGAQNEQFF. The DNA for the CDR3 is TGCGCCAGCAGCCCGACCCTAGGGGGGGCCCAGAATGAGCAGTTCTTC.

The chain links TRBV18 to TRBJ1-2; TRBD1 aligns across 9 bases. The CDR3 runs to 14 residues. CDR1 is KGHSH, CDR2 LQKENI, per germline. The trim removed 0 bases at V and 4 bases at J, leaving 0 bases unmatched. Here the CDR3 reads CASSPPGQGYGYTF. CDR3 DNA: TGTGCCAGCTCACCACCGGGACAGGGCTATGGCTACACCTTC.

The chain couples TRBV7-8 to TRBJ2-7; D perhaps matches TRBD1 (6 bases). The CDR3 runs to 14 residues. CDR1 and CDR2 (germline): SGHVS, FQNEAQ. Trimming shortened V by 5 bases and J by 6 bases, and 17 bases separated the two germline ends. The CDR3 nucleotides read TGTGCCAGCAGCGCAACAGGGAGTCGGTCCGAGCAGTACTTC. It is translated as CASSATGSRSEQYF.

V usage is TRBV27 and J usage is TRBJ2-7, with D hard to call. This CDR3 region has 13 residues. With 5 bases removed from V and 2 bases from J, the gap between germline ends came to 10 bases. Per the germline V gene, CDR1 is MNHEY and CDR2 is SMNVEV (reference sequence). The CDR3: CASSRRYAYEQYF. In DNA, the CDR3 is TGTGCCAGCAGTCGGAGATATGCCTACGAGCAGTACTTC.

The rearrangement uses TRBV11-2 and TRBJ1-1; D uncertain. This CDR3 spans 13 amino acids. Germline V gene data show CDR1 as SGHAT and CDR2 as FQNNGV. The V and J ends lost 4 bases and 0 bases respectively, with 6 bases between them. CDR3 in amino acids: CASSSTVNTEAFF. The CDR3 DNA follows: TGTGCCAGCAGCTCCACCGTGAACACTGAAGCTTTCTTT. Supplemented by reference TRBV11-2 and TRBJ1-1, the full variable domain reads EAGVAQSPRYKIIEKRQSVAFWCNPISGHATLYWYQQILGQGPKLLIQFQNNGVVDDSQLPKDRFSAERLKGVDSTLKIQPAKLEDSAVYLCASSSTVNTEAFFGQGTRLTVV.

This chain uses TRBV5-1 with TRBJ1-2, with unresolved D. The length of the CDR3 is 14 residues. Trimming shortened V by 4 bases and J by 2 bases, and 12 bases separated the two germline ends. The germline V gene has CDR1 SGHRS and CDR2 YFSETQ. The CDR3 nucleotides read TGCGCCAGCAGCGGCCGGGATACAAACTATGGCTACACCTTC. Encoded protein: CASSGRDTNYGYTF.

The chain recombines TRBV4-1 with TRBJ2-5; D may correspond to TRBD1 or TRBD2 (6 bases each). Germline CDR1 reads MGHRA; CDR2 reads YSYEKL. The CDR3 is 15 residues long. V dropped 3 bases and J dropped 5 bases, with 16 bases sitting between them. In DNA form, the CDR3 reads TGCGCCAGCAGCCAGAGGCTCGGGGGCCGGGAGACCCAGTACTTC. It encodes CASSQRLGGRETQYF.

V and J are TRBV5-6 and TRBJ1-1, with D possibly being TRBD1 (6 bases). V was shortened by 3 bases and J by 5 bases, with 26 bases between the two germline ends. Per the germline V gene, CDR1 is SGHDT and CDR2 is YYEEEE. The CDR3 totals 18 residues. The CDR3 is CASSSILFSDRTKTEAFF. The CDR3 DNA follows: TGTGCCAGCAGCTCGATCTTATTCTCCGACAGGACTAAAACTGAAGCTTTCTTT.

V gene TRBV6-5 combines with J gene TRBJ1-2; D might be TRBD1 (5 bases). The germline V gene has CDR1 MNHEY and CDR2 SVGAGI. The CDR3 extends over 12 amino acids. V lost 4 bases and J lost 11, with 14 bases in between. Here the CDR3 DNA reads TGTGCCAGCAGTTCCGGGACCCTGAGTTACACCTTC. It yields the protein CASSSGTLSYTF.

This chain joins TRBV11-2 and TRBJ2-7; D may be TRBD2 (5 bases). Germline V gene sequence: CDR1 SGHAT, CDR2 FQNNGV. The V end lost 1 base, the J end lost 11 bases, and 9 bases lay between the germline ends. The CDR3 spans 11 residues. CDR3 in amino acids: CASSLGPGKYF. DNA for the CDR3: TGTGCCAGCAGCTTAGGTCCGGGAAAGTACTTC. The full variable domain, rest sourced from reference TRBV11-2 and TRBJ2-7, is EAGVAQSPRYKIIEKRQSVAFWCNPISGHATLYWYQQILGQGPKLLIQFQNNGVVDDSQLPKDRFSAERLKGVDSTLKIQPAKLEDSAVYLCASSLGPGKYFGPGTRLTVT.

The V call is TRBV6-1, the J call TRBJ2-2; maybe TRBD1 (6 bases). This CDR3 comprises 14 residues. Trimming removed 7 bases at V and 2 bases at J, with 11 bases between. The germline V gene encodes CDR1 MNHNS and CDR2 SASEGT. In DNA form, the CDR3 reads TGTGCCAGCAATGGACAGCGCAACACCGGGGAGCTGTTTTTT. As protein: CASNGQRNTGELFF.

The CDR3 spells CATSRDGQGNTEAFF. CDR3 bases: TGTGCCACCAGCAGAGATGGACAGGGGAACACTGAAGCTTTCTTT. V gene TRBV15 combines with J gene TRBJ1-1, with 8 bases identical to TRBD1. After removal of 0 bases from V and 1 base from J, the junction contained 1 base not matched to a gene. The CDR3 covers 15 residues. CDR1 LNHNV and CDR2 YYDKDF come from the germline V gene (reference sequence).

The sample holds one count of this clone. This chain links TRBV18 with TRBJ1-5; D gene unclear. The CDR3 loop spans 13 amino acids. Between the trimmed V and J ends, which lost 3 bases and 6 bases, there was a span of 9 bases. Germline V CDR1 and CDR2: KGHSH, LQKENI. The CDR3 protein is CASSPELGQPQHF. CDR3 bases: TGTGCCAGCTCACCGGAATTGGGTCAGCCCCAGCATTTT.

The rearrangement links TRBV9 to TRBJ1-3; no clear D gene. With 0 bases removed from V and 0 bases from J, the gap between germline ends came to 4 bases. This CDR3 has 14 residues. Looked up from germline, CDR1 is SGDLS and CDR2 is YYNGEE. This CDR3 reads CASSVDSSGNTIYF. The CDR3 DNA reads as TGTGCCAGCAGCGTAGACAGCTCTGGAAACACCATATATTTT.

This chain joins TRBV5-1 and TRBJ2-7, with 7 nucleotides matching TRBD1. Germline lookup yields CDR1 SGHRS and CDR2 YFSETQ. This CDR3 spans 13 amino acids. With 5 bases clipped from V and 2 bases from J, the junction kept 4 bases outside the gene matches. CDR3 nucleotides: TGCGCCAGCAGTTCGGGACAGCCCTACGAGCAGTACTTC. This sequence encodes CASSSGQPYEQYF.